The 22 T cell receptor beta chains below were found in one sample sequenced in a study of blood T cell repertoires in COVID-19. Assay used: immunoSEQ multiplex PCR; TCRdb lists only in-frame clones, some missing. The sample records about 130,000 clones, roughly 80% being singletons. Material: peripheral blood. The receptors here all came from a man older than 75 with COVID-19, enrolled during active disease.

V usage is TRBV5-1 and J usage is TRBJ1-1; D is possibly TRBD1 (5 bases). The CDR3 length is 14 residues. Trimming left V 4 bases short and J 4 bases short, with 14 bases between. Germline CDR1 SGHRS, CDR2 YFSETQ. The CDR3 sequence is CASSPGGTITEAFF. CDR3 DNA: TGCGCCAGCAGCCCGGGGGGGACGATCACTGAAGCTTTCTTT.

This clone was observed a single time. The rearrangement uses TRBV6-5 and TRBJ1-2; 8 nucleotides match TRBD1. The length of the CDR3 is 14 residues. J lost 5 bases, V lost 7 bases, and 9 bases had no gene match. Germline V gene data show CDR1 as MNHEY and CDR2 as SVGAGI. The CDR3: CASKKGQATYGYTF. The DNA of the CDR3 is TGTGCCAGCAAGAAGGGACAGGCTACTTATGGCTACACCTTC.

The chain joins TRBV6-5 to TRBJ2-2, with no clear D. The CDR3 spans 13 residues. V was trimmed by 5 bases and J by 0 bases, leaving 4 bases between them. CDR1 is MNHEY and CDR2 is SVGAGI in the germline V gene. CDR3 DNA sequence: TGTGCCAGCAGTCCTTCGAACACCGGGGAGCTGTTTTTT. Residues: CASSPSNTGELFF.

CDR3 amino acids: CASSQGGEMNQPQHF. The CDR3 nucleotides read TGTGCCAGCAGTCAGGGTGGGGAAATGAATCAGCCCCAGCATTTT. The rearrangement joins TRBV6-2 or TRBV6-3 to TRBJ1-5, with a weak D call TRBD1 (5 bases). V was pared by 5 bases and J by 4 bases, with 15 bases between. The CDR3 has 15 amino acids. CDR1 and CDR2 from the germline V gene are MNHEY and SVGEGT.

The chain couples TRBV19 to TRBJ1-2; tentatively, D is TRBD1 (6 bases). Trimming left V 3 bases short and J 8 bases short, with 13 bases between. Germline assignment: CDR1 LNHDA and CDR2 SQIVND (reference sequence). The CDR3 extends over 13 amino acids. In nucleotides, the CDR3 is TGTGCCAGTAGTATCGCAGGACAGTACGGCTACACCTTC. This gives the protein CASSIAGQYGYTF. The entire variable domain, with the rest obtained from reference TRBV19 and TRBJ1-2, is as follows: DGGITQSPKYLFRKEGQNVTLSCEQNLNHDAMYWYRQDPGQGLRLIYYSQIVNDFQKGDIAEGYSVSREKKESFPLTVTSAQKNPTAFYLCASSIAGQYGYTFGSGTRLTVV.

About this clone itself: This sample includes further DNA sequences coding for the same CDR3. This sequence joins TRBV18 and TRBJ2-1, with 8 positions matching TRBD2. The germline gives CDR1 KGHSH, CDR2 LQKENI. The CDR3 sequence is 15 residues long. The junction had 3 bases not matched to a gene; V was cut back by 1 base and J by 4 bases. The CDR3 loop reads CASSPRGGRYNEQFF. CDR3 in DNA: TGTGCCAGCTCACCACGGGGCGGGAGGTACAATGAGCAGTTCTTC.

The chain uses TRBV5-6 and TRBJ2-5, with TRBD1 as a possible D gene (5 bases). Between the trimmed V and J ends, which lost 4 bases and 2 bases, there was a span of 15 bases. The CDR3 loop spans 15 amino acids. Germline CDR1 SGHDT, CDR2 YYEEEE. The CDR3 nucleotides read TGTGCCAGCAGCCACAGATCAGGGCCACAAGAGACCCAGTACTTC. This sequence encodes CASSHRSGPQETQYF.

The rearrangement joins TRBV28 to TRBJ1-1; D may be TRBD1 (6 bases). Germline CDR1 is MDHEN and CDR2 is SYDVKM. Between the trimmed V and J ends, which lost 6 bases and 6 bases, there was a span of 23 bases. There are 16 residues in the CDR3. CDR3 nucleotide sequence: TGTGCCAGCAGACCCGGGCTCGGGGGGGCGCTTTCTGAAGCTTTCTTT. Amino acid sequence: CASRPGLGGALSEAFF.

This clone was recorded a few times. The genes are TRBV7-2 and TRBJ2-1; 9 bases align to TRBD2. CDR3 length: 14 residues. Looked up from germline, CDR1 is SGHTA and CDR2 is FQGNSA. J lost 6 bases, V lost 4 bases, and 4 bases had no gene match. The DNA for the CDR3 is TGTGCCAGCAGCTCCGGGACTAGCTCCAATGAGCAGTTCTTC. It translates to CASSSGTSSNEQFF.

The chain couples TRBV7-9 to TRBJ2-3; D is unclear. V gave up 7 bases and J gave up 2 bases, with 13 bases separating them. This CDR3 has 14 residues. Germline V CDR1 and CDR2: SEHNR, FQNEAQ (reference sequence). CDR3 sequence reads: CASTHIKITDTQYF. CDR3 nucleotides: TGTGCCAGCACCCACATAAAAATCACAGATACGCAGTATTTT.

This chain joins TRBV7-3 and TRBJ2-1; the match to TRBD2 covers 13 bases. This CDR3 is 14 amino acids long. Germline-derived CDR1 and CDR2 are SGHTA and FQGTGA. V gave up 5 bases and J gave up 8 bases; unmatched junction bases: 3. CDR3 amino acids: CASSATSGRDEQFF. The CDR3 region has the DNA TGTGCCAGCAGCGCCACTAGCGGGAGGGATGAGCAGTTCTTC. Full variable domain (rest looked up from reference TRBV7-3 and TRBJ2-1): GAGVSQTPSNKVTEKGKYVELRCDPISGHTALYWYRQSLGQGPEFLIYFQGTGAADDSGLPNDRFFAVRPEGSVSTLKIQRTERGDSAVYLCASSATSGRDEQFFGPGTRLTVL.

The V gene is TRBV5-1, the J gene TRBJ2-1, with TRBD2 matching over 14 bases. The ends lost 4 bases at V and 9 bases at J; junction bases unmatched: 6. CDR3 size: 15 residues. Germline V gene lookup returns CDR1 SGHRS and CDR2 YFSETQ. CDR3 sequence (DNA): TGCGCCAGCAGCAACCCGGGACTAGCGGGAGCTGAGCAGTTCTTC. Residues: CASSNPGLAGAEQFF.

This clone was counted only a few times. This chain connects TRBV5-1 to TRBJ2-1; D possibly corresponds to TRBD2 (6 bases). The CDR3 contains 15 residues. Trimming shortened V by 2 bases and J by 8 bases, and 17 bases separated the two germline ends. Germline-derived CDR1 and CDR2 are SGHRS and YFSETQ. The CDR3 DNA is TGCGCCAGCAGCTTATCGGGGGAGCCCGGCGATGAGCAGTTCTTC. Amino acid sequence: CASSLSGEPGDEQFF.

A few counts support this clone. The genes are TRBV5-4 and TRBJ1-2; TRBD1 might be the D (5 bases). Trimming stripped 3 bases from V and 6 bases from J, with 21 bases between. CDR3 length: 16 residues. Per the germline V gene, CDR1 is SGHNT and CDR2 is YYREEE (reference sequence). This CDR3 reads CASSSTKVGGLNGYTF. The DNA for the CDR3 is TGTGCCAGCAGCTCGACTAAAGTTGGGGGACTTAATGGCTACACCTTC.

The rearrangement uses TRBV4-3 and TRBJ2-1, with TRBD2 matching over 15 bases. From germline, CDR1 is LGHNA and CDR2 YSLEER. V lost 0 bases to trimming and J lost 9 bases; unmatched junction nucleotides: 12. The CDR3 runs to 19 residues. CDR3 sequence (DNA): TGCGCCAGCAGCCAAGACTCCCGACGGACTAGCGGGAGGGCCGGTGAGCAGTTCTTC. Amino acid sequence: CASSQDSRRTSGRAGEQFF.

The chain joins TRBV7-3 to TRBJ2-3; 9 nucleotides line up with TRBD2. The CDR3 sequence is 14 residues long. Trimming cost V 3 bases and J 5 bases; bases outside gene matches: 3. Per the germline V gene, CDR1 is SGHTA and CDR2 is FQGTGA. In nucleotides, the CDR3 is TGTGCCAGCAGCTTCCTAGCGGGAAGAGATACGCAGTATTTT. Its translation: CASSFLAGRDTQYF.

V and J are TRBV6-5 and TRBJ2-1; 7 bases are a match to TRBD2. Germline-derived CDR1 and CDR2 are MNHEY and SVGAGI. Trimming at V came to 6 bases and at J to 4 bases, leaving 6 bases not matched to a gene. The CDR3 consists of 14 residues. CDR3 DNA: TGTGCCAGCAGCCGGACTAGAAGGTACAATGAGCAGTTCTTC. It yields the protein CASSRTRRYNEQFF.

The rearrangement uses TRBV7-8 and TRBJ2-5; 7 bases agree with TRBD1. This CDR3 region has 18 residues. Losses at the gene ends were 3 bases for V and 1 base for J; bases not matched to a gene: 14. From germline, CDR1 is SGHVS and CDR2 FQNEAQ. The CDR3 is CASSFPSMTGTSQETQYF. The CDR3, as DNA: TGTGCCAGCAGCTTTCCCAGTATGACAGGGACATCCCAAGAGACCCAGTACTTC.

The CDR3 loop reads CASIDRVNIQYF. Here the CDR3 DNA reads TGTGCCAGCATCGACAGGGTTAACATTCAGTACTTC. This chain uses TRBV7-2 with TRBJ2-4; 7 bases map to TRBD1. Per the germline V gene, CDR1 is SGHTA and CDR2 is FQGNSA. V shed 7 bases and J 7 bases; nucleotides not matched to a gene: 4. CDR3 length: 12 amino acids. The variable domain in full, with the rest retrieved from reference TRBV7-2 and TRBJ2-4, is GAGVSQSPSNKVTEKGKDVELRCDPISGHTALYWYRQSLGQGLEFLIYFQGNSAPDKSGLPSDRFSAERTGGSVSTLTIQRTQQEDSAVYLCASIDRVNIQYFGAGTRLSVL.

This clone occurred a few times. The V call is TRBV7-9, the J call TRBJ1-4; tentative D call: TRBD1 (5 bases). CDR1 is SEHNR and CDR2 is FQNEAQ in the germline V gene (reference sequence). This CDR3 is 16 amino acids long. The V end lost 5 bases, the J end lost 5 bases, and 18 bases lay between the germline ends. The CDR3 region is CASSAAFQGQNEKLFF. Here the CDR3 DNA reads TGTGCCAGCAGCGCCGCGTTCCAGGGTCAAAATGAAAAACTGTTTTTT. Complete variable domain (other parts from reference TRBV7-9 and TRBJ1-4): DTGVSQNPRHKITKRGQNVTFRCDPISEHNRLYWYRQTLGQGPEFLTYFQNEAQLEKSRLLSDRFSAERPKGSFSTLEIQRTEQGDSAMYLCASSAAFQGQNEKLFFGSGTQLSVL.

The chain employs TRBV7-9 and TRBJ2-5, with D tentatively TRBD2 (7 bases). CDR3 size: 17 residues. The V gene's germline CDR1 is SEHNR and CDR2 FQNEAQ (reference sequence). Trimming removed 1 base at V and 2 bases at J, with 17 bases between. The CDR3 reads CASSLEWGRELQETQYF. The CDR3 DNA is TGTGCCAGCAGCTTAGAATGGGGGCGGGAGTTACAAGAGACCCAGTACTTC. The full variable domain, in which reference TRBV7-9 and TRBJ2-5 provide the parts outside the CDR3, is DTGVSQNPRHKITKRGQNVTFRCDPISEHNRLYWYRQTLGQGPEFLTYFQNEAQLEKSRLLSDRFSAERPKGSFSTLEIQRTEQGDSAMYLCASSLEWGRELQETQYFGPGTRLLVL.

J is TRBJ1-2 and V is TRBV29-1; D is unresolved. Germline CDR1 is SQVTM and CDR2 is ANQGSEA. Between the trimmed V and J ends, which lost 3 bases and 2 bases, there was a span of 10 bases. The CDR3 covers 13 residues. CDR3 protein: CSVDGTENYGYTF. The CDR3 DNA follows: TGCAGCGTTGACGGTACCGAAAACTATGGCTACACCTTC.